This entry is about one T cell receptor (beta chain). Its antigen is currently unknown. Using immunoSEQ multiplex PCR, the repertoire was profiled, and TCRdb retains in-frame clones only, with some absent. The table records fewer than 85,000 clones, roughly 84% of them present only once. Blood specimens came from baseline, cycle 4 day 1, and cycle 7 day 1. Germline loops: CDR1 MGHRA, CDR2 YSYEKL. This CDR3 contains 16 residues. Trimming pared 1 base from V and 6 bases from J, leaving 18 bases between. The sample comes from a study of OX40 agonist ivuxolimab in advanced cancers. In the study overall: Patients with prior anti-PD-1, anti-PD-L1 or anti-CTLA-4 therapy were eligible; about 41% had some.

Study-level findings and limits: No antigen was identified for the clonally expanded peripheral T cells. More expanded clones were found, on average, in CD8+ than in CD4+ T cells.

The chain couples TRBV4-1 to TRBJ1-1; no clear D gene. This sequence originates from an adult with an advanced solid tumor such as melanoma, head and neck, liver or kidney cancer. Sequenced here: CD4+ or CD8+ T cells sorted from blood, sampled in a trial of the OX40 agonist ivuxolimab. DNA of the CDR3: TGCGCCAGCAGCCAAGTGCACCTGGTGGTGTACTCTGAAGCTTTCTTT. The encoded protein is CASSQVHLVVYSEAFF.